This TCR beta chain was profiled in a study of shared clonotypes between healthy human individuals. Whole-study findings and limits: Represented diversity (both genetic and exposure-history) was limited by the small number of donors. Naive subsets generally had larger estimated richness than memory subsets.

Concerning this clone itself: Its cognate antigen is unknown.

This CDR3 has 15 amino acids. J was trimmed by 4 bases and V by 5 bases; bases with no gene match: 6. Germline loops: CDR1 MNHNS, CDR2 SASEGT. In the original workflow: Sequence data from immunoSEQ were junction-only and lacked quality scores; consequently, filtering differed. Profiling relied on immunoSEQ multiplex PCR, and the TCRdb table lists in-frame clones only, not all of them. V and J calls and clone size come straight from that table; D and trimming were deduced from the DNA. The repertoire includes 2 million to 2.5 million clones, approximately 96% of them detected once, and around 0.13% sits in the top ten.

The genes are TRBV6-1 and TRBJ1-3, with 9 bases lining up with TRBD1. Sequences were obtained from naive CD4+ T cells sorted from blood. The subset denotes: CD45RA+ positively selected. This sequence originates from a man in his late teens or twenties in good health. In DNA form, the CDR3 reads TGTGCCAGCAGTCGGGACAGGGCCATGGGAAACACCATATATTTT. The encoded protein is CASSRDRAMGNTIYF.